This TCR beta chain was observed in a study of blood T cells in healthy people across ages. There are 15 residues in the CDR3. Germline CDR1 is SGHDN and CDR2 is FVKESK. With V trimmed by 2 bases and J by 8 bases, 7 bases remained unmatched. A sample-barcoded 5' primer and a J-beta primer mix were used in a second PCR of roughly 7 to 12 cycles. TCRdb independently ran MiXCR on the 5' RACE reads; one entry per CDR3 protein. Of hundreds of thousands of distinct CDR3 sequences listed, around 25% are singletons. This same sample was also part of a study on T cells of mothers and their children.

This receptor was identified in a boy aged 5-17 years in good health. The chain couples TRBV14 to TRBJ2-1; 9 bases match TRBD1. The sample comprised blood. CDR3 nucleotides: TGTGCCAGCAGCCAATTGGGACAGGGTGATGATGAGCAGTTCTTC. It yields the protein CASSQLGQGDDEQFF.